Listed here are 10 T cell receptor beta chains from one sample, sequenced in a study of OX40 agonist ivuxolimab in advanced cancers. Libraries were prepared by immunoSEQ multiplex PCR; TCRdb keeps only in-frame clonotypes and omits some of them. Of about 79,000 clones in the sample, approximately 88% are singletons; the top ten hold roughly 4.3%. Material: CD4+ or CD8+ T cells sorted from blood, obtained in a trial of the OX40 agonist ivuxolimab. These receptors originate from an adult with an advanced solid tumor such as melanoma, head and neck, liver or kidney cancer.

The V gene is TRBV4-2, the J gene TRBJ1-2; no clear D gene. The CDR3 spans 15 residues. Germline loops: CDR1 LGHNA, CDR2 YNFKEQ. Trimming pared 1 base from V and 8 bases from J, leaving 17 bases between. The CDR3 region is CASSQGYETSGGYTF. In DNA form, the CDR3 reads TGTGCCAGCAGCCAAGGTTACGAGACCTCGGGGGGCTACACCTTC.

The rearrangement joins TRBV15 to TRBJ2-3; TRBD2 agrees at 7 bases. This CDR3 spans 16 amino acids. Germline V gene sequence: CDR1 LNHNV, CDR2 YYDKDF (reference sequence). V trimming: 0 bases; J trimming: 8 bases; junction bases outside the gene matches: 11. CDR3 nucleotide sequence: TGTGCCACCAGCAGAGATCCTAGCGGAGTCGGGGGTACGCAGTATTTT. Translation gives CATSRDPSGVGGTQYF.

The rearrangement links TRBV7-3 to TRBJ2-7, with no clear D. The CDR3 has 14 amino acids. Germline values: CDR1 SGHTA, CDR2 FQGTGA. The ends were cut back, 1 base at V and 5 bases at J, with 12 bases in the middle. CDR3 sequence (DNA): TGTGCCAGCAGCTTAATGGGCGGTCCCAACGAGCAGTACTTC. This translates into CASSLMGGPNEQYF.

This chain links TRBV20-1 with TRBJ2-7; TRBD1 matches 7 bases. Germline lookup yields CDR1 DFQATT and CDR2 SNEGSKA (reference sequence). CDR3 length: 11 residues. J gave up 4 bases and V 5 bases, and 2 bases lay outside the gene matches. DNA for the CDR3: TGCAGTGCTTACAGGGGTTACGAGCAGTACTTC. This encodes CSAYRGYEQYF.

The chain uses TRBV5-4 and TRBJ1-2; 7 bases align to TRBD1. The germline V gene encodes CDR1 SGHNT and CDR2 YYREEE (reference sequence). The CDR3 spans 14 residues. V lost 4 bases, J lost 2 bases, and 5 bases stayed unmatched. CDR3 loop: CASSPRQGNYGYTF. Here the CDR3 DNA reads TGTGCCAGCAGCCCCCGACAGGGCAACTATGGCTACACCTTC.

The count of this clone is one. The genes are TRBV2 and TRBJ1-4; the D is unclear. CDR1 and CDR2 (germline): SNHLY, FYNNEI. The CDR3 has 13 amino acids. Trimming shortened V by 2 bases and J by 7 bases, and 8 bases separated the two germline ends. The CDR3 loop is CASSEIVREKLFF. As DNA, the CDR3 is TGTGCCAGCAGTGAAATTGTTCGTGAAAAACTGTTTTTT.

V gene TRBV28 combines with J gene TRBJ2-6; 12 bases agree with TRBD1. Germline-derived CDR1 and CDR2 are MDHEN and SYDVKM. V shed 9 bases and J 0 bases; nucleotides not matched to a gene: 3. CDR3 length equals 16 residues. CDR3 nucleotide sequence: TGTGCCAGTGGGACAGGGGGCCGCTCTGGGGCCAACGTCCTGACTTTC. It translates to CASGTGGRSGANVLTF.

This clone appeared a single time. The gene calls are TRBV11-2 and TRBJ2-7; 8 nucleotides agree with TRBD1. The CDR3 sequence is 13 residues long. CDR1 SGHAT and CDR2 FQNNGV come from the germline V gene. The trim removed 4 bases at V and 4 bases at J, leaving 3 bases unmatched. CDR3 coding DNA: TGTGCCAGCAGCTCCGACAGGGGTTACGAGCAGTACTTC. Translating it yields CASSSDRGYEQYF.

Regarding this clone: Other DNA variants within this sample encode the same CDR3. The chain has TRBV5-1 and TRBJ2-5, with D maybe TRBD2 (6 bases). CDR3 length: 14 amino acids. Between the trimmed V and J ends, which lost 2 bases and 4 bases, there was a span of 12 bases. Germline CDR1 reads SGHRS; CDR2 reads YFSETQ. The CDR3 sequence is CASSFMGGGETQYF. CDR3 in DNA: TGCGCCAGCAGCTTTATGGGGGGTGGAGAGACCCAGTACTTC.

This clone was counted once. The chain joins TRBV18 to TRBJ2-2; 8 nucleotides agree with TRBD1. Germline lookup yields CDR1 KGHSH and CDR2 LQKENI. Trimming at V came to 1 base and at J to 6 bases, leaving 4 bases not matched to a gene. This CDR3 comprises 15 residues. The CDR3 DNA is TGTGCCAGCTCACCACAAGGACAGGGTGCCGGGGAGCTGTTTTTT. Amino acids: CASSPQGQGAGELFF.